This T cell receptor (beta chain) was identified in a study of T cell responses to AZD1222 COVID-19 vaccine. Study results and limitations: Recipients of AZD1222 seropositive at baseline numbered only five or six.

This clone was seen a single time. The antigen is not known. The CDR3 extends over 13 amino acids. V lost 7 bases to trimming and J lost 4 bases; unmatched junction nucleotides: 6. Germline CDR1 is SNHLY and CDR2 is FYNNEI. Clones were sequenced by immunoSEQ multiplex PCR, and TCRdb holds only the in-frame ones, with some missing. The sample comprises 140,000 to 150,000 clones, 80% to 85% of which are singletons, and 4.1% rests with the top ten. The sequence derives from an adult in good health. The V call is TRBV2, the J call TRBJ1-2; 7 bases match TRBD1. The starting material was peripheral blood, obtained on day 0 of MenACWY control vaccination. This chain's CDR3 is CASTLTGPYGYTF. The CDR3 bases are TGTGCCAGCACCCTGACAGGGCCCTATGGCTACACCTTC.